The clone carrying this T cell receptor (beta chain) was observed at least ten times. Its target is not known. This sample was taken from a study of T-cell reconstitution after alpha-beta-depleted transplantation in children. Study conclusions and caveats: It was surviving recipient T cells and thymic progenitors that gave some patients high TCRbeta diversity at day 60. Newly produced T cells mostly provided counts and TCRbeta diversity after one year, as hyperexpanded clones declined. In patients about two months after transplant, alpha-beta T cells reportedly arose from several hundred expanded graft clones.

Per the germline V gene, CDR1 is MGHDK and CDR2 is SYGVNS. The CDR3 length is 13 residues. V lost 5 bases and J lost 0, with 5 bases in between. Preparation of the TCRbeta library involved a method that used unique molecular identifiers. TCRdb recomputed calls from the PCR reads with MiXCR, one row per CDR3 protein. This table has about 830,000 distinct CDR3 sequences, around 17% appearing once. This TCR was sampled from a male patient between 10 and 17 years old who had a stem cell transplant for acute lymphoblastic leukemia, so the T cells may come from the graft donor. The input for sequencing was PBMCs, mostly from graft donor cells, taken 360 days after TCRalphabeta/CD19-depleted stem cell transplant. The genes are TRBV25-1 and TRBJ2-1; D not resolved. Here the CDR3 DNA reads TGTGCCAGCAGTTGGAGCTCCTACAATGAGCAGTTCTTC. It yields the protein CASSWSSYNEQFF.